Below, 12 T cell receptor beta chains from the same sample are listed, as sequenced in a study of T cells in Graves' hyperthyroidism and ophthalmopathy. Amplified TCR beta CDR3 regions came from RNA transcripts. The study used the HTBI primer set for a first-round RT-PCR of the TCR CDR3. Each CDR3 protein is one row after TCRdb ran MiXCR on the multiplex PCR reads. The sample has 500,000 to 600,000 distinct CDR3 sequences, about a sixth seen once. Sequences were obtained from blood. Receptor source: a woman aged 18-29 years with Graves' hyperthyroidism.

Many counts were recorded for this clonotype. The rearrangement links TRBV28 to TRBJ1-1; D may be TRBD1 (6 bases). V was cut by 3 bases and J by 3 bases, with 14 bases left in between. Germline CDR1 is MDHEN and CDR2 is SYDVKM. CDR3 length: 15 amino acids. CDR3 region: CASSFGGRSHTEAFF. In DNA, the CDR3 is TGTGCCAGCAGTTTTGGGGGGCGTTCTCACACTGAAGCTTTCTTT.

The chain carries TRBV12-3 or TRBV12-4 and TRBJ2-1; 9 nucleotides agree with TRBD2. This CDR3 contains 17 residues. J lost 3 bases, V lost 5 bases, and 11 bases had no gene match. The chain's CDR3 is CASSPGGSSGIYNEQFF. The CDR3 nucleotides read TGTGCCAGCAGTCCCGGAGGTTCTAGCGGGATCTACAATGAGCAGTTCTTC.

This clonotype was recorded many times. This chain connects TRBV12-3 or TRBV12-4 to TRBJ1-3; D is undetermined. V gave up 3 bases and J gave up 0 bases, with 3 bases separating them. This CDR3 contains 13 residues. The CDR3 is CASSFDSGNTIYF. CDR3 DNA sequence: TGTGCCAGCAGTTTTGACTCTGGAAACACCATATATTTT.

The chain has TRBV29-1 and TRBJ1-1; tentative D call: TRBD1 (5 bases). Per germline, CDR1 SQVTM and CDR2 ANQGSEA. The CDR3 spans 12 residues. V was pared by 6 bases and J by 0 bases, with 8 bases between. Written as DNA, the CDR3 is TGCAGCGTAGGACACTTGAACACTGAAGCTTTCTTT. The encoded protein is CSVGHLNTEAFF.

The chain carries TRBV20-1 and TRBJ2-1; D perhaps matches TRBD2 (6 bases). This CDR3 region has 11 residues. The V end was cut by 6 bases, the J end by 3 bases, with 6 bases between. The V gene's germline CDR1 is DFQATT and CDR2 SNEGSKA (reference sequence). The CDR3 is CSADYYNEQFF. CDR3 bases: TGCAGTGCGGACTACTACAATGAGCAGTTCTTC.

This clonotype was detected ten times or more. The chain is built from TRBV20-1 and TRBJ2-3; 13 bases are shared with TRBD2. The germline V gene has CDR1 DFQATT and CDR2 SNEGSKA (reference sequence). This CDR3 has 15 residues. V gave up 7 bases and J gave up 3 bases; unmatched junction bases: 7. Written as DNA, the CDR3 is TGCAGTGTCGCGGGACTAGCGGGGACAACAGATACGCAGTATTTT. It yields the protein CSVAGLAGTTDTQYF.

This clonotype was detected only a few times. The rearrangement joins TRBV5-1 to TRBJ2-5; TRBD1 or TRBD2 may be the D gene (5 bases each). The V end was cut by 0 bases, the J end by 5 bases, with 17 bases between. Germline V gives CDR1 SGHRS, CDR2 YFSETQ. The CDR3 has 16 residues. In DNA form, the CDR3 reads TGCGCCAGCAGCTTGGCCGGGGCAGGGCTGTCTGAGACCCAGTACTTC. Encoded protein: CASSLAGAGLSETQYF.

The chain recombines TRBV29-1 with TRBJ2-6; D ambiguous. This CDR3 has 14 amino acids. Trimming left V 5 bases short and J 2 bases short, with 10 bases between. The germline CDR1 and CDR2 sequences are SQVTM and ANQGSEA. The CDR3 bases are TGCAGCGTTCCTGTCTCGGCTGGGGCCAACGTCCTGACTTTC. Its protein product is CSVPVSAGANVLTF.

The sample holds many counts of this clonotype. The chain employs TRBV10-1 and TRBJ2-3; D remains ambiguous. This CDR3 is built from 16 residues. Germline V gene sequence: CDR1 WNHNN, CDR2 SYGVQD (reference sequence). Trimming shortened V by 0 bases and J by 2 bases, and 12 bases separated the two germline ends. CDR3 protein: CASSESDGPYTDTQYF. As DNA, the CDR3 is TGCGCCAGCAGTGAGTCCGACGGGCCGTACACAGATACGCAGTATTTT.

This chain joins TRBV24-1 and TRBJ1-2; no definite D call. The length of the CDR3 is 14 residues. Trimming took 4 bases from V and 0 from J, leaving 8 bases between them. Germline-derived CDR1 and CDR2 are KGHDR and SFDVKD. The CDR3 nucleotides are TGTGCCACCAGTGAGACGGGAGCTAACTATGGCTACACCTTC. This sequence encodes CATSETGANYGYTF.

The CDR3 region is CASSETAGVSYEQYF. CDR3 DNA sequence: TGTGCCAGCAGTGAAACGGCAGGCGTCTCCTACGAGCAGTACTTC. The V and J genes are TRBV2 and TRBJ2-7, with D unclear. Trimming cost V 2 bases and J 0 bases, with 11 bases left between them. The CDR3 loop spans 15 amino acids. From germline, CDR1 is SNHLY and CDR2 FYNNEI.

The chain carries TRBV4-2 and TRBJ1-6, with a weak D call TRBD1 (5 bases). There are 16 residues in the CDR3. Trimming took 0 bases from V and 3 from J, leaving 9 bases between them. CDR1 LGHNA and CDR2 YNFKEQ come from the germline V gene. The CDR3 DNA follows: TGTGCCAGCAGCCAAGAAGCGACAGTCTATAATTCACCCCTCCACTTT. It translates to CASSQEATVYNSPLHF.